This T cell receptor (beta chain) emerged from a study of cytomegalovirus exposure and HLA in healthy donors. The protocol was immunoSEQ multiplex PCR, while the TCRdb copy is restricted to in-frame clones and leaves out a portion. The sample holds roughly 300,000 clones; about nine tenths are singletons and the top ten take around 0.84%. As regards this clone: The antigen is undetermined.

The CDR3 has 14 residues. Trimming pared 0 bases from V and 5 bases from J, leaving 10 bases between. Germline V gene sequence: CDR1 MNHEY, CDR2 SMNVEV (reference sequence). Study results and limitations: Researchers counted 180 or so TCR beta chains as cytomegalovirus-associated.

The TCR sequence derives from a woman under 30 in good health and CMV-seronegative. The V gene is TRBV27, the J gene TRBJ1-1, with D unclear. Sequencing was performed on PBMCs. CDR3 nucleotides: TGTGCCAGCAGTTTATCTCTGGGGAGGACTGAAGCTTTCTTT. This codes for CASSLSLGRTEAFF.